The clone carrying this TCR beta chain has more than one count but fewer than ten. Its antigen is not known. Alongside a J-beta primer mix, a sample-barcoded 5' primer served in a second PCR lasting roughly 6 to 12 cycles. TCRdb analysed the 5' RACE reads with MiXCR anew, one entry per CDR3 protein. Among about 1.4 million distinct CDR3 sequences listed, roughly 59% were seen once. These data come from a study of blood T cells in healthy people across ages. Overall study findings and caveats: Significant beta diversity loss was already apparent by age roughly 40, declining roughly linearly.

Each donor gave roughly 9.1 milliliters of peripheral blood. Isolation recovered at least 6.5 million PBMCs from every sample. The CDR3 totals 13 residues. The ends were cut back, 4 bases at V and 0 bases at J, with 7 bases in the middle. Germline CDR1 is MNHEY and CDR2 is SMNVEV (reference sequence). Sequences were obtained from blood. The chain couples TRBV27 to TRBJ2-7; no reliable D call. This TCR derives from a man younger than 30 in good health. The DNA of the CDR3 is TGTGCCAGCAGTTGGGCGCCCTCCTACGAGCAGTACTTC. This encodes CASSWAPSYEQYF.